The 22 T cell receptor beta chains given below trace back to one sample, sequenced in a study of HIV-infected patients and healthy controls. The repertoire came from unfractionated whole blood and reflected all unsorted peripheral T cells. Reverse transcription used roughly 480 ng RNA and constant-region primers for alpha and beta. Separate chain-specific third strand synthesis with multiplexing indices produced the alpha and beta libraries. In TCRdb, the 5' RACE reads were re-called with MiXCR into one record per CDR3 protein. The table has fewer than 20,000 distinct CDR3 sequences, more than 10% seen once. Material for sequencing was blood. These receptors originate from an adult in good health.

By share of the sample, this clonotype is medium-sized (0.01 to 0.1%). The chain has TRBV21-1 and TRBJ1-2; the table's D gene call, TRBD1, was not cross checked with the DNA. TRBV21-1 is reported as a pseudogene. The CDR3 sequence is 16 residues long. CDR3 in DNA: TGTGCCAGCAGCCGTCCTCGCCCGGGTCGTACCTATGGCTACACCTTC. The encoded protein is CASSRPRPGRTYGYTF.

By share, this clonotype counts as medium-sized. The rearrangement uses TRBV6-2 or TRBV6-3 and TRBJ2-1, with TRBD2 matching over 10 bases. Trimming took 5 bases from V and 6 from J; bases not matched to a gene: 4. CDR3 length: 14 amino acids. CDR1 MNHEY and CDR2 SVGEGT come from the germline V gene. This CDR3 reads CASSPSGGVNEQFF. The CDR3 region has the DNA TGTGCCAGCAGTCCGAGCGGGGGGGTCAATGAGCAGTTCTTC.

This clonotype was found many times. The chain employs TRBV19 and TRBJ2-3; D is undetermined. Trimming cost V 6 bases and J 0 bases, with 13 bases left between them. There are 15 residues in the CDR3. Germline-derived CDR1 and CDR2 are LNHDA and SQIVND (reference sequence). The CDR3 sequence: CASSPALVSTDTQYF. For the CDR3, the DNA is TGTGCCAGTAGCCCTGCTTTGGTCAGCACAGATACGCAGTATTTT.

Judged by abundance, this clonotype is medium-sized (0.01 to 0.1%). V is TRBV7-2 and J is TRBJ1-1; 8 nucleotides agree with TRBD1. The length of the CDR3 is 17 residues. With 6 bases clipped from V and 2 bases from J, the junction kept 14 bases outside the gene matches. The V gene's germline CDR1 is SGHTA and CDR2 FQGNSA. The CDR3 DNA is TGTGCCAGCAGTCTCGGGACAGGTGTCGGGCTAAACACTGAAGCTTTCTTT. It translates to CASSLGTGVGLNTEAFF.

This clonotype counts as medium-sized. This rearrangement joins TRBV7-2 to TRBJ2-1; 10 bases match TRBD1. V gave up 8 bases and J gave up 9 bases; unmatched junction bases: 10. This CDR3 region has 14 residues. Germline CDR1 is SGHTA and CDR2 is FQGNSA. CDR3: CASGGDRGYREQFF. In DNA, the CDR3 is TGTGCCAGCGGGGGGGACAGGGGTTATCGTGAGCAGTTCTTC.

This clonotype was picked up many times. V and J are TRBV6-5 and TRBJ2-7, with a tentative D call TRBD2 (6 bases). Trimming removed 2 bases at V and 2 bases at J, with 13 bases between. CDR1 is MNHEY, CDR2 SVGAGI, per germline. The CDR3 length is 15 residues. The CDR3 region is CASSYAPSGAYEQYF. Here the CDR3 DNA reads TGTGCCAGCAGTTACGCCCCCTCGGGGGCCTACGAGCAGTACTTC.

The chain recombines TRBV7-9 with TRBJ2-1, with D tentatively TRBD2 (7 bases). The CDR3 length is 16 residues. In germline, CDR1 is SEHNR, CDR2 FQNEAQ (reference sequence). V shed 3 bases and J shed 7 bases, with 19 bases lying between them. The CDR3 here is CASSFFSAGAGNEQFF. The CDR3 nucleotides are TGTGCCAGCAGCTTCTTTAGCGCGGGGGCCGGTAATGAGCAGTTCTTC.

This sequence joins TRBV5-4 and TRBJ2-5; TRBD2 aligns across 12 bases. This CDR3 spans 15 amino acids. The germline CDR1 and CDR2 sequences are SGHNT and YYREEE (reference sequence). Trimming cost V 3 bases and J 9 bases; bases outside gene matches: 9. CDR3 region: CASSSGTSGLGAQYF. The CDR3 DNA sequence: TGTGCCAGCAGCTCCGGGACTAGCGGGCTTGGGGCCCAGTACTTC.

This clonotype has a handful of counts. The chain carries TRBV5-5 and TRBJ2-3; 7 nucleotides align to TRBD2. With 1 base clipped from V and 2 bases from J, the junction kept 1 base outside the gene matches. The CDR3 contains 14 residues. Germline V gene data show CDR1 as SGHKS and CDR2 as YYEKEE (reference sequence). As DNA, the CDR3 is TGTGCCAGCAGCTTGACTAGCGTCACAGATACGCAGTATTTT. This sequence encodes CASSLTSVTDTQYF.

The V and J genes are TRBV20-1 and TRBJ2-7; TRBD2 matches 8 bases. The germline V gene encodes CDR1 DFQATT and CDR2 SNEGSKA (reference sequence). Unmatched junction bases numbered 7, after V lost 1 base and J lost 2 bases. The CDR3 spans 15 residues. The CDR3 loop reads CSARGTRGATYEQYF. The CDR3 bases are TGCAGTGCTAGAGGAACGCGGGGGGCCACCTACGAGCAGTACTTC.

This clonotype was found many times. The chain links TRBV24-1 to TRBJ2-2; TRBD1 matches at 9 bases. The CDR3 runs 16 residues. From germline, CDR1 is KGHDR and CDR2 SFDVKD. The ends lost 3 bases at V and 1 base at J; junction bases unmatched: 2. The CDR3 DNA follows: TGTGCCACCAGTGATCCGGGACAGGGGAACACCGGGGAGCTGTTTTTT. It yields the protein CATSDPGQGNTGELFF.

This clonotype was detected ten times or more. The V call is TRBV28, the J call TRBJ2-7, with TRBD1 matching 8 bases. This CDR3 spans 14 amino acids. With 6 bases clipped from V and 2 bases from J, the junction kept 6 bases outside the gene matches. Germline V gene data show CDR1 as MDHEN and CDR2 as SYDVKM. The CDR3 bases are TGTGCCAGCAGGAGAGGGACAGGAACCTACGAGCAGTACTTC. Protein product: CASRRGTGTYEQYF. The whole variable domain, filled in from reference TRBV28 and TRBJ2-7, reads DVKVTQSSRYLVKRTGEKVFLECVQDMDHENMFWYRQDPGLGLRLIYFSYDVKMKEKGDIPEGYSVSREKKERFSLILESASTNQTSMYLCASRRGTGTYEQYFGPGTRLTVT.

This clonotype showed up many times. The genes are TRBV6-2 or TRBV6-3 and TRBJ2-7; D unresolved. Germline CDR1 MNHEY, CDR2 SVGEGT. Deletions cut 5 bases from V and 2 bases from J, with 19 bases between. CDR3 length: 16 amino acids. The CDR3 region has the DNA TGTGCCAGCAGTCCTGGTGCGCGATTAATAACCTACGAGCAGTACTTC. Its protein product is CASSPGARLITYEQYF.

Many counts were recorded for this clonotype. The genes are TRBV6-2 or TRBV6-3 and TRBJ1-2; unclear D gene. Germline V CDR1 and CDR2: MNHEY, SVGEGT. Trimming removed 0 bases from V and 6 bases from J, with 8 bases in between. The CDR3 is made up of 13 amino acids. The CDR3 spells CASSYSRGDGYTF. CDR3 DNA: TGTGCCAGCAGTTACTCGCGGGGAGATGGCTACACCTTC.

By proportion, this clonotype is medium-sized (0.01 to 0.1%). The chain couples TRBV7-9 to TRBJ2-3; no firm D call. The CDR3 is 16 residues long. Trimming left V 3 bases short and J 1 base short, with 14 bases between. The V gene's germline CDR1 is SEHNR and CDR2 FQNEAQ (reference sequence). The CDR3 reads CASSFLGRDRTDTQYF. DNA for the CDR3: TGTGCCAGCAGCTTCCTCGGGCGAGACCGCACAGATACGCAGTATTTT.

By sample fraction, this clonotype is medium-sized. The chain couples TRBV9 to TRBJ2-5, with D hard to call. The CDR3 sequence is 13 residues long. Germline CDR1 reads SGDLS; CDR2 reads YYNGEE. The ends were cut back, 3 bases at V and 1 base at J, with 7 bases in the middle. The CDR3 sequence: CASSARGQETQYF. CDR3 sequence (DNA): TGTGCCAGCAGCGCCCGAGGCCAAGAGACCCAGTACTTC.

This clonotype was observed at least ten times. The CDR3 reads CASSGGDRGLHSYNEQFF. The CDR3 DNA follows: TGTGCCAGCAGCGGTGGGGACAGGGGGCTACACTCCTACAATGAGCAGTTCTTC. The genes are TRBV7-2 and TRBJ2-1; 12 bases are shared with TRBD1. Germline V gene data show CDR1 as SGHTA and CDR2 as FQGNSA. CDR3 length: 18 residues. The junction had 8 bases not matched to a gene; V was cut back by 5 bases and J by 0 bases.

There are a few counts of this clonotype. The CDR3 DNA follows: TGTGCCAGCTCACCAAACACAGGGGGGACTGAAGCTTTCTTT. It translates to CASSPNTGGTEAFF. The chain links TRBV18 to TRBJ1-1; TRBD1 matches at 8 bases. Germline V lookup: CDR1 KGHSH, CDR2 LQKENI. The CDR3 is 14 amino acids. Losses at the gene ends were 2 bases for V and 5 bases for J; bases not matched to a gene: 4.

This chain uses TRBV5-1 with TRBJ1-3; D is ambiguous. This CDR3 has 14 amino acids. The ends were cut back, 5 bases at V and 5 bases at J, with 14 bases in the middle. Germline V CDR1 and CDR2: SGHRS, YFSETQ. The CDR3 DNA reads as TGCGCCAGCAGACGCCACGGGCTGAGAAACACCATATATTTT. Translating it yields CASRRHGLRNTIYF.

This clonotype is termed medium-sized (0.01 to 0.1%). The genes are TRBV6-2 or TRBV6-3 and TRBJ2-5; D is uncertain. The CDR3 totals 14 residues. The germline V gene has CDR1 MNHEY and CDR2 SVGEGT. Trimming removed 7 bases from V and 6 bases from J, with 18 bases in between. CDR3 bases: TGTGCCAGCAAGGAACAGCCCTCTCTTAAGACCCAGTACTTC. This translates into CASKEQPSLKTQYF.

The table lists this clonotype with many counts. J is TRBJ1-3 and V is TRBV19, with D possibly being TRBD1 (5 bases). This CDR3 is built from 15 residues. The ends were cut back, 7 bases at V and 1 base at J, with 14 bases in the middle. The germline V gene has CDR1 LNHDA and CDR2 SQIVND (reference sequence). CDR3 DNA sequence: TGTGCCAGTACCCTGACAGCTTTATCTGGAAACACCATATATTTT. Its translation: CASTLTALSGNTIYF.

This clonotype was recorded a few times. CDR3: CASSLAVSGGPTTDTQYF. CDR3 nucleotides: TGCGCCAGCAGCTTGGCGGTTAGCGGGGGCCCGACGACAGATACGCAGTATTTT. The chain employs TRBV5-1 and TRBJ2-3; 9 bases are shared with TRBD2. The CDR3 consists of 18 residues. After removal of 0 bases from V and 3 bases from J, the junction contained 11 bases not matched to a gene. CDR1 SGHRS and CDR2 YFSETQ come from the germline V gene. Together with reference TRBV5-1 and TRBJ2-3, the CDR3 gives the full variable domain: KAGVTQTPRYLIKTRGQQVTLSCSPISGHRSVSWYQQTPGQGLQFLFEYFSETQRNKGNFPGRFSGRQFSNSRSEMNVSTLELGDSALYLCASSLAVSGGPTTDTQYFGPGTRLTVL.